A selection of T cell receptor beta chains follows, all from one sample in a study of a mutant IDH1 vaccine in newly diagnosed glioma. No cognate antigen is known for these TCRs. Clones were sequenced by immunoSEQ multiplex PCR, and TCRdb holds only the in-frame ones, with some missing. Here the sample spans fewer than 45,000 clones, less than 85% being singletons. Material: PBMCs, obtained from a glioma patient whose treatment included an IDH1 peptide vaccine. These receptors were taken from a man aged 18-30 years with glioma. Some clones in this sample may be carry-over from other donors' samples. Both conserved end residues are part of each CDR3. D genes are given only for firm matches. Clone sizes are given selectively: once, few, many, or a class where the clone is expanded.

D gene	V gene	J gene	clone size	CDR3 protein	CDR3 DNA
-	TRBV5-5	TRBJ2-3	-	CASSFTADTDTQYF	TGTGCCAGCAGCTTTACAGCCGACACAGATACGCAGTATTTT
-	TRBV6-5	TRBJ1-5	-	CASSLQVNQPQHF	TGTGCCAGCAGTTTACAGGTTAATCAGCCCCAGCATTTT
-	TRBV12-5	TRBJ1-2	-	CASGLVSGEFNYGYTF	TGTGCTAGTGGTTTGGTATCGGGGGAATTTAACTATGGCTACACCTTC
TRBD2	TRBV7-6	TRBJ2-7	-	CASSLANGLAGDLYEQYF	TGTGCCAGCAGCTTAGCGAACGGCCTAGCGGGGGACCTATACGAGCAGTACTTC
-	TRBV27	TRBJ2-7	-	CASSTGLDEQYF	TGTGCCAGCAGTACTGGGTTGGACGAGCAGTACTTC
TRBD1	TRBV5-1	TRBJ1-5	-	CASSRTGAGDQPQHF	TGCGCCAGCAGTCGGACAGGGGCCGGAGATCAGCCCCAGCATTTT
-	TRBV5-1	TRBJ1-1	-	CASSLAKTALPKNTEAFF	TGCGCCAGCAGCTTGGCCAAAACAGCCTTACCCAAGAACACTGAAGCTTTCTTT
-	TRBV5-1	TRBJ1-2	-	CASSLNTNYGYTF	TGCGCCAGCAGCTTAAATACGAACTATGGCTACACCTTC
-	TRBV19	TRBJ1-1	few	CASSTSQGFRAFF	TGTGCCAGTAGTACGTCTCAGGGATTCCGAGCTTTCTTT
-	TRBV9	TRBJ1-5	-	CASSRGPTSNQPQHF	TGTGCCAGCAGCCGGGGACCAACCAGCAATCAGCCCCAGCATTTT
-	TRBV6-5	TRBJ2-5	-	CASSSKETQYF	TGTGCCAGCAGTAGTAAAGAGACCCAGTACTTC
-	TRBV9	TRBJ2-6	-	CASSVTSGANVLTF	TGTGCCAGCAGCGTCACCTCTGGGGCCAACGTCCTGACTTTC
TRBD1	TRBV7-2	TRBJ1-6	-	CASSLTRTGSNSPLHF	TGTGCCAGCAGCTTAACCCGGACAGGGAGTAATTCACCCCTCCACTTT
TRBD2	TRBV7-2	TRBJ2-2	-	CASSFRSSGRSGELFF	TGTGCCAGCAGCTTCCGCTCTAGCGGGAGGTCCGGGGAGCTGTTTTTT
-	TRBV18	TRBJ2-3	-	CASSKGPAFTDTQYF	TGTGCCAGCTCCAAAGGACCCGCCTTCACAGATACGCAGTATTTT
-	TRBV6-1	TRBJ2-2	-	CASSEAPGQAGELFF	TGTGCCAGCAGTGAAGCGCCAGGGCAAGCCGGGGAGCTGTTTTTT
-	TRBV6-4	TRBJ2-7	-	CASSEGPSYEQYF	TGTGCCAGCAGTGAAGGACCCTCCTACGAGCAGTACTTC
TRBD1	TRBV7-3	TRBJ2-3	-	CASSSPGGSLSTDTQYF	TGTGCCAGCAGCTCTCCAGGGGGCTCCCTGAGCACAGATACGCAGTATTTT
-	TRBV30	TRBJ1-2	-	CAWNSGYRGYTF	TGTGCCTGGAACTCAGGGTATCGGGGCTACACCTTC
TRBD1	TRBV14	TRBJ1-1	-	CASSQQGGTEAFF	TGTGCCAGCAGCCAGCAGGGGGGCACTGAAGCTTTCTTT
-	TRBV2	TRBJ2-7	-	CASKTARVQTYEQYF	TGTGCCAGCAAGACAGCCAGGGTACAAACCTACGAGCAGTACTTC
TRBD1	TRBV7-9	TRBJ1-2	-	CASSFHGTGYGYTF	TGTGCCAGCAGTTTTCACGGGACAGGGTATGGCTACACCTTC
TRBD1	TRBV7-9	TRBJ1-4	once	CASSPIPGQGDNSEKLFF	TGTGCCAGCAGCCCTATACCGGGACAGGGGGATAATAGCGAAAAACTGTTTTTT
-	TRBV27	TRBJ1-5	-	CASSTNNNQPQHF	TGTGCCAGCAGTACGAATAATAATCAGCCCCAGCATTTT
TRBD1	TRBV2	TRBJ1-2	-	CASSAMTGGGSGYTF	TGTGCCAGCAGCGCAATGACAGGGGGCGGCAGTGGCTACACCTTC
-	TRBV7-2	TRBJ1-5	-	CASSLGHRVGNQPQHF	TGTGCCAGCAGCTTAGGACACAGGGTTGGCAATCAGCCCCAGCATTTT
TRBD1	TRBV7-2	TRBJ1-1	-	CASSRDRGGGEAFF	TGTGCCAGCAGCCGAGACAGGGGCGGGGGTGAAGCTTTCTTT
-	TRBV18	TRBJ2-7	-	CASSPSQGSMSSEQYF	TGTGCCAGCTCACCCAGCCAGGGGAGCATGTCATCCGAGCAGTACTTC
-	TRBV9	TRBJ1-3	-	CASSLSSGTSGNTIYF	TGTGCCAGCAGCCTCAGCTCCGGGACGTCCGGAAACACCATATATTTT
-	TRBV18	TRBJ1-3	-	CASSPPRSGGNTIYF	TGTGCCAGCTCACCACCGAGGTCGGGAGGAAACACCATATATTTT
TRBD2	TRBV15	TRBJ2-3	-	CATSGGGRADTQYF	TGTGCCACCAGCGGCGGGGGGAGGGCAGATACGCAGTATTTT
-	TRBV7-9	TRBJ2-5	-	CASTRLYQETQYF	TGTGCCAGCACCCGGCTGTACCAAGAGACCCAGTACTTC
-	TRBV5-1	TRBJ2-5	-	CASSPSTGTPGTQYF	TGCGCCAGCAGCCCTTCGACAGGGACTCCGGGAACCCAGTACTTC
TRBD1	TRBV2	TRBJ1-5	-	CASSRDRGHGQPQHF	TGTGCCAGCAGTCGGGACAGGGGGCACGGTCAGCCCCAGCATTTT
-	TRBV15	TRBJ2-1	few	CATSRVAALNNEQFF	TGTGCCACCAGCAGAGTGGCGGCTCTGAACAATGAGCAGTTCTTC
-	TRBV30	TRBJ1-2	once	CAWSLTVHGYTF	TGTGCCTGGAGTTTGACAGTTCATGGCTACACCTTC
TRBD1	TRBV2	TRBJ1-2	-	CASSGTGHGYTF	TGTGCCAGCAGCGGGACAGGGCATGGCTACACCTTC
TRBD1	TRBV23-1	TRBJ1-1	once	CASPSGGQANTEAFF	TGCGCCAGTCCCTCGGGGGGACAGGCGAACACTGAAGCTTTCTTT
-	TRBV7-8	TRBJ1-5	-	CASGARDSQYQPQHF	TGTGCCAGCGGAGCCCGAGACAGCCAGTATCAGCCCCAGCATTTT
-	TRBV5-1	TRBJ1-1	once	CASSKSSQATMGAFF	TGCGCCAGTTCTAAGAGCAGTCAGGCCACAATGGGAGCTTTCTTT
-	TRBV5-1	TRBJ2-3	-	CASSLPQGSDTQYF	TGCGCCAGCAGCTTGCCCCAGGGCTCGGATACGCAGTATTTT
-	TRBV30	TRBJ1-4	-	CACDSSGGTTNEKLFF	TGTGCCTGTGACAGTAGTGGGGGCACAACTAATGAAAAACTGTTTTTT
-	TRBV7-2	TRBJ1-2	-	CASSRPGHPLYGYTF	TGTGCCAGCAGCCGTCCGGGACATCCTCTCTATGGCTACACCTTC
-	TRBV30	TRBJ2-5	-	CARSRQGGSTETQYF	TGTGCCAGATCTAGGCAGGGTGGGTCGACGGAGACCCAGTACTTC
-	TRBV4-1	TRBJ1-2	once	CASSQDPGNYGYTF	TGCGCCAGCAGCCAAGATCCGGGAAACTATGGCTACACCTTC
-	TRBV30	TRBJ1-1	-	CAWSWGGENTEAFF	TGTGCCTGGAGTTGGGGGGGCGAGAACACTGAAGCTTTCTTT
-	TRBV29-1	TRBJ1-3	-	CSVVTAGNTIYF	TGCAGCGTTGTTACAGCCGGAAACACCATATATTTT
TRBD2	TRBV6-1	TRBJ2-3	-	CASKLAGGRDTQYF	TGTGCCAGCAAATTAGCGGGGGGGCGAGATACGCAGTATTTT
-	TRBV9	TRBJ2-5	-	CASSVGMRGVETQYF	TGTGCCAGCAGCGTAGGGATGAGGGGGGTCGAGACCCAGTACTTC
-	TRBV21-1	TRBJ1-1	few	CASSKEQGAGVDTEAFF	TGTGCCAGCAGCAAAGAGCAGGGGGCGGGTGTGGACACTGAAGCTTTCTTT
-	TRBV29-1	TRBJ1-1	few	CSVERGIASGF	TGCAGCGTTGAGAGGGGTATAGCTTCGGGCTTT
TRBD1	TRBV19	TRBJ2-7	-	CTSSGIDAGGGISYEQYF	TGTACCAGTAGTGGAATCGATGCAGGGGGTGGTATTTCTTACGAGCAGTACTTC
-	TRBV27	TRBJ1-2	-	CASSFGGHLYGYTF	TGTGCCAGCAGTTTCGGGGGGCACCTCTATGGCTACACCTTC
-	TRBV7-2	TRBJ1-1	-	CASRVQGKVNTEAFF	TGTGCCAGCAGAGTACAGGGTAAGGTGAACACTGAAGCTTTCTTT